The entry below describes one T cell receptor beta chain. Its antigen is not yet known. No base quality information exists; no much larger clone differs at one position. The data belong to a study of T cell responses to AZD1222 COVID-19 vaccine listed by TCRdb under 2021. Turning to the overall study: AZD1222 recipients with second doses at about 4 weeks or about 12 weeks were pooled, because spike-specific TCR depth and breadth did not differ between schedules. TCR sequencing covered approximately 230 trial participants: 200 to 210 given two doses of AZD1222 and 26 given two doses of MenACWY control vaccine. Enrollment into the trials was organized by age into subgroups of 18-55, 56-69 and 70-plus years, and those subgroups contained approximately 160, 26 and 62 TCR-sequenced participants, respectively.

The CDR3 regions of human TCRbeta chains were analyzed by immunosequencing. The paper's processing steps were these. TCRs in the repertoires were matched against a reference library of SARS-CoV-2-specific TCRs that had been generated with the MIRA antigen-specificity platform. Breadth was defined as the fraction of unique TCRs that were SARS-CoV-2-associated. Depth was defined as the fraction of total T cells that were SARS-CoV-2-associated. Each spike-specific TCR was assigned to its reactive spike region and to a CD4 or CD8 class using the MIRA data. Log10-transformed breadth and depth values were compared by one-way ANOVA with Sidak's multiple comparisons tests. The table was pulled from immuneACCESS by TCRdb, which kept in-frame rearrangements only. Such tables lose some clones; where checked, under half of the loss comes from unresolved V genes, and the rest has no known cause. The V and J calls and clone size come from that table; D and trimming were worked out from the DNA. Within this sample are more than 75,000 clones, with about 90% of them counted one time only. The leading ten clones occupy approximately 5.5% of the sample.

V is pruned by 11 bases and J by 4 bases, leaving 4 bases of the junction without a gene match. The CDR3 goes from the cysteine to the phenylalanine over 12 residues. The sequence is cut down to CDR3 DNA, 36 bases in frame from base 1. CDR1 and CDR2 are drawn from the germline V gene: SGHTA, FQGNSA. The paper's findings and limits, for the study overall: Because no samples from the day 14 peak response were available, repertoires could be characterized only after the peak T cell response. After two AZD1222 doses, spike-specific TCR breadth and depth were significantly higher than at day 0 and than in MenACWY recipients. Participants were mostly white British and included more females than males, and it was suggested by the authors that clonal diversity may have been underestimated. Epitopes outside the regions mutated in the B.1.351 and B.1.1.7 variants were reportedly recognized by nearly half of the unique spike-specific TCRs. In the small 56-69-year group, the increase in depth fell short of significance, most likely because of low power. Only a handful of AZD1222 recipients were SARS-CoV-2 seropositive at baseline, limiting conclusions about previously exposed vaccinees. Vaccine-associated CD4 TCRs spanned the whole spike protein, with dominant responses in regions 160-218 and 743-854.

The time point label on this specimen signifies: baseline before first vaccination. Vaccinee samples were obtained from the UK trials COV001 and COV002, which included a single-blind randomized controlled phase 2/3 trial of AZD1222 (ChAdOx1 nCoV-19) in healthy adults. For TCRbeta chain sequencing, PBMC samples from trial participants were taken at day 0 and at day 28 after the second dose. The sample here was peripheral blood, taken on day 0 of AZD1222 vaccination. The sequence was obtained from an adult in good health. This chain joins TRBV7-2 to TRBJ2-3; 9 central nucleotides agree with TRBD1. The CDR3 amino acid sequence is: CAGGQGPDTQYF. The DNA reads TGTGCCGGAGGACAGGGGCCAGATACGCAGTATTTT.